The clone carrying this T cell receptor (beta chain) was counted a few times. The antigen remains unidentified. Germline V CDR1 and CDR2: SGHTA, FQGNSA. The length of the CDR3 is 14 residues. The trim removed 6 bases at V and 5 bases at J, leaving 9 bases unmatched. The data derive from a study of CD8+ T cells in alopecia areata. Whole-study findings and limits: The study also sequences resident alphabeta T cells of normal skin in scalp samples.

Extraction and reverse transcription of RNA yielded cDNA as the sequencing template. The method was immunoSEQ multiplex PCR; TCRdb's version includes in-frame clones alone and lacks a portion of them. Of 100,000 to 120,000 clones listed, 59% are singletons. The sequence was obtained from a human donor in good health. The J gene is TRBJ2-7, the V gene TRBV7-2, with 8 bases aligning to TRBD2. Sequences were obtained from CD8+ T cells sorted from blood. The chain's CDR3 is CASRIRGGDDEQYF. In DNA form, the CDR3 reads TGTGCCAGCAGGATACGGGGGGGCGATGACGAGCAGTACTTC.